This TCR beta chain derives from a study of blood T cell repertoires in COVID-19. The overall study: Sites across the United States, Italy and Spain contributed samples from acute and convalescent COVID-19.

Methods used by the authors: Using reference gene primer amplification, nucleated cell counts were estimated. TCRdb's table, derived via immunoSEQ multiplex PCR, lists solely in-frame clones and lacks some. V and J calls and clone size are those listed in that table; D and trimming were worked out from the DNA. The sample includes under 25,000 clones, roughly 76% seen only once; the top ten take roughly 60%. V was clipped by 1 base and J by 1 base, with 9 bases between them. CDR1 is SGHTS, CDR2 YDEGEE, per germline. This CDR3 region has 15 residues. This chain connects TRBV5-8 to TRBJ2-1; TRBD2 might be the D (5 bases). This TCR was recovered from a woman of 80 years or more with acute or convalescent COVID-19. The sample was peripheral blood. This CDR3 reads CASSLLTGSYNEQFF. The CDR3 region has the DNA TGTGCCAGCAGCTTGTTAACGGGATCCTACAATGAGCAGTTCTTC.